This TCR beta chain is from a study of graft-versus-host responses after intestinal transplantation. Study information: Recipients across the board were started on anti-thymocyte globulin induction, then kept on tacrolimus and steroids for two to three years.

The method was immunoSEQ multiplex PCR; TCRdb's version includes in-frame clones alone and lacks a portion of them. This sample has about 110,000 clones; about 91% occur once, and the top ten carry around 0.76%. The length of the CDR3 is 17 residues. Trimming took 1 base from V and 2 from J; bases not matched to a gene: 9. Germline V lookup: CDR1 MGHRA, CDR2 YSYEKL. A word on this clone: Antigen specificity is unknown.

Study-wide points: Allografts of patients with graft-donor T cell macrochimerism showed high graft-versus-host to host-versus-graft clone ratios. Analysis identified GvH clones in recipient marrow, with some appearing first in ileum or blood.

The chain joins TRBV4-1 to TRBJ2-7; 9 bases match TRBD2. The sequencing here drew on unstimulated CD4+ T cells sorted from spleen or lymph node cells, taken before transplant. The TCR comes from a human donor who was the organ donor for an intestinal transplant. CDR3: CASSQVISGSGTYEQYF. The DNA of the CDR3 is TGCGCCAGCAGCCAAGTCATTAGCGGGAGTGGGACCTACGAGCAGTACTTC.